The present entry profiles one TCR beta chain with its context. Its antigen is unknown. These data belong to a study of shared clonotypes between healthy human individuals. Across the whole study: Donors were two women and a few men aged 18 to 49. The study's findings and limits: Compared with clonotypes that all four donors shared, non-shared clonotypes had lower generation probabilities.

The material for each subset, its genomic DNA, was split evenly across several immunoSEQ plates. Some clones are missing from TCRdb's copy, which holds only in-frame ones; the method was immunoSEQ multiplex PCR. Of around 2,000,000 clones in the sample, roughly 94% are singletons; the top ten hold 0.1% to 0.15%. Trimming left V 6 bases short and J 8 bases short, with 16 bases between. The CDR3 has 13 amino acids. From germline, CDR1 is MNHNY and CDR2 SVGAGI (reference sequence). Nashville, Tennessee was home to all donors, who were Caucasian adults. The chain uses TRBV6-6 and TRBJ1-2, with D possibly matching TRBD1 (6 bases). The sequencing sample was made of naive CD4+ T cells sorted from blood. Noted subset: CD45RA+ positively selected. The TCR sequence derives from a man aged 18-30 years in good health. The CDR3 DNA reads TGTGCCAGCAGATCGGGACAATTCTTGGGCTACACCTTC. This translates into CASRSGQFLGYTF.